This T cell receptor beta chain comes out of a study of cytomegalovirus exposure and HLA in healthy donors (dated by TCRdb to 2016 to 2017). With regard to the full study: A later analysis indicated that the 95 to 150 validation repertoires were generated on the platform also employed for the 650 to 850 repertoires of the first cohort. The study aimed to test whether signatures of past pathogen exposure could be identified by cataloging public T cell receptors. A separate validation cohort of roughly 130 different subjects was used in addition to the 666-subject first cohort. The study combined high-throughput TCR immunosequencing, statistical association of individual TCRs with disease status, and machine learning to predict cytomegalovirus infection status. Paper-wide results and their limitations: In the study, 150 to 200 TCR beta chains were listed as associated with cytomegalovirus. Three of the identified cytomegalovirus-associated TCR beta chains were confirmed in vitro to be specific for cytomegalovirus antigens. Most TCR sequences were observed very rarely across donors, whereas some public TCRs were present in many individuals. The authors suggested that the approach could potentially be extended to other disease states and immunological phenotypes. A later analysis had no HLA typing for the validation cohort, so co-occurrence there was scored across all 130 or so repertoires. In both the original and validation cohorts, the classifier was reported to diagnose cytomegalovirus status with high specificity and sensitivity. In a later analysis, TCRs clustered in the first cohort were found to also tend to co-occur in the 130 or so validation repertoires, with over 90% of cluster scores above 0.

As for this clone: Its binding antigen is unknown. Within one base of it there is no much larger clone, and no base qualities were kept.

The donors were included in the validation cohort of 90 to 150 subjects, a group kept apart from the 666-subject first cohort. The library came from the immunoSEQ multiplex PCR assay. Regarding the original processing steps: A statistical classification framework was built to diagnose cytomegalovirus status from the catalog of TCR beta chain sequences. Held by TCRdb, this immuneACCESS table contains in-frame sequences only and omits some clones. Under half of the omission traces to an unresolved V gene where checked; the cause of the rest is unknown. For V, J and clone size, that table is used; D and trimming come from the DNA. The table for this sample lists 170,000 or so clones; roughly four fifths of them were counted only once. The top ten clones comprise 2.5% to 3.5% of the sample. The germline V gene provides CDR1 SGHRS and CDR2 YFSETQ. V loses 0 bases of germline sequence and J loses 8 bases, and the interval between the two ends is 15 bases. Its CDR3 holds 15 amino acids, cysteine through phenylalanine. The sequence is cut down to CDR3 DNA, 45 bases in frame from base 1.

This clonotype was obtained from a woman aged 18-29 years in good health and CMV-seropositive. The sequencing sample was made of PBMCs. The sequence is built from TRBV5-1 and TRBJ2-1; the D gene is not confidently resolved. CDR3 protein: CASSLGVALSDEQFF. The nucleotide sequence is TGCGCCAGCAGCTTGGGCGTAGCCCTATCCGATGAGCAGTTCTTC.